The sequence of this T cell receptor beta chain was determined in a study of blood T cell repertoires in COVID-19. Study-wide context: Sites across the United States, Italy and Spain contributed samples from acute and convalescent COVID-19. PBMCs, B-cell-depleted T cells, or T cells were the source of the cDNA or gDNA that made up the material.

V dropped 6 bases and J dropped 5; count of bases not matched to a gene: 2. The V gene's germline CDR1 is MNHEY and CDR2 SVGAGI. The length of the CDR3 is 13 residues. Enrolment of Seattle patients took place during active infection, and they were followed longitudinally. Original data processing: Amplification of reference gene primers was used by the study to estimate nucleated cell counts. Libraries were prepared by immunoSEQ multiplex PCR; TCRdb keeps only in-frame clonotypes and omits some of them. That table furnishes V, J and clone size, whereas the DNA furnished D and trimming. Among over 100,000 clones listed, about 89% were seen once.

The rearrangement joins TRBV6-5 to TRBJ2-1; TRBD1 matches at 9 bases. The specimen was peripheral blood. This TCR came from a man between 60 and 75 years old with COVID-19, enrolled during active disease. The CDR3 here is CASRGQGNNEQFF. DNA for the CDR3: TGTGCCAGCAGAGGACAGGGGAACAATGAGCAGTTCTTC.